This TCR beta chain was identified during a study of blood T cell repertoires in COVID-19. Study in general: Some COVID-19 samples were acute and others convalescent; all came from the United States, Italy and Spain. T cells, B-cell-depleted T cells, or PBMCs provided the cDNA or gDNA that served as material.

V was trimmed by 0 bases and J by 5 bases, leaving 19 bases between them. Germline V gene lookup returns CDR1 LGHNA and CDR2 YNFKEQ. The CDR3 is 17 amino acids. Repertoires were generated with immunoSEQ multiplex PCR, while TCRdb's copy carries only in-frame clones and drops some. The sample shows about 100,000 clones, almost 95% of them seen only once. The chain combines TRBV4-2 with TRBJ1-2; D gene unclear. Input material: peripheral blood. This receptor was identified in a man in his forties or fifties with active COVID-19. CDR3 sequence: CASSQDWRALGFYGYTF. The CDR3 DNA is TGTGCCAGCAGCCAAGATTGGAGGGCTTTGGGGTTTTATGGCTACACCTTC.